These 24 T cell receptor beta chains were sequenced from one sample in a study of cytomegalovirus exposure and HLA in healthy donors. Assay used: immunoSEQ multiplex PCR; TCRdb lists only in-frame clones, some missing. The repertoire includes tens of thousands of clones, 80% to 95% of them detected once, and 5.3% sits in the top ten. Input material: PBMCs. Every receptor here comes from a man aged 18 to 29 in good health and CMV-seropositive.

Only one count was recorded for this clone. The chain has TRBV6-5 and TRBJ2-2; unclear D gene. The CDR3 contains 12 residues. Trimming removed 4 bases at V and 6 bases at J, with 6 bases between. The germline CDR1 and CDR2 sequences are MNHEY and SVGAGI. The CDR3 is CASSFRAGELFF. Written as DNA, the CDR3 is TGTGCCAGCAGTTTCCGAGCCGGGGAGCTGTTTTTT.

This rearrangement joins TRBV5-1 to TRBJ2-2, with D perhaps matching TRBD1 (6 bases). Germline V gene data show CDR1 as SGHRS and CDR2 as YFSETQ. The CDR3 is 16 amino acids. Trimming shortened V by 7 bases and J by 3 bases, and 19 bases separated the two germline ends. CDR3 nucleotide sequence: TGCGCCAGCCAGGGGACGGCTAATAGGGACACCGGGGAGCTGTTTTTT. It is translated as CASQGTANRDTGELFF.

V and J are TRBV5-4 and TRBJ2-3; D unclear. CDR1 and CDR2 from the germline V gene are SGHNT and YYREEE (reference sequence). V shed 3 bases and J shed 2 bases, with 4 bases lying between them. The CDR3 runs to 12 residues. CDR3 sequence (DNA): TGTGCCAGCAGCTCTTTCACAGATACGCAGTATTTT. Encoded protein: CASSSFTDTQYF.

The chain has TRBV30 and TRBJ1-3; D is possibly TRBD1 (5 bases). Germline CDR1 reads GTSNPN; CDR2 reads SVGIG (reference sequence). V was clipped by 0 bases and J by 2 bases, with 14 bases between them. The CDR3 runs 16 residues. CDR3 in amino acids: CAWSVRGGRTGNTIYF. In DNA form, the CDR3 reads TGTGCCTGGAGTGTACGGGGGGGTCGTACTGGAAACACCATATATTTT.

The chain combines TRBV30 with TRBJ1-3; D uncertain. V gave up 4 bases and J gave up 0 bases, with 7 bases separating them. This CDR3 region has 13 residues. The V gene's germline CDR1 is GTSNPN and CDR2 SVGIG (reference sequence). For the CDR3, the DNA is TGTGCCTGGACGAGTGACTCTGGAAACACCATATATTTT. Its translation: CAWTSDSGNTIYF.

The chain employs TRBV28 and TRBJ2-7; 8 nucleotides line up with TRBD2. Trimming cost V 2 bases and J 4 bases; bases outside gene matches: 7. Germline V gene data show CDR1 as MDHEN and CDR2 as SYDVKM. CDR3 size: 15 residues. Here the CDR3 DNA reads TGTGCCAGCAGTTTACTGAGCGGGAGTAGGTACGAGCAGTACTTC. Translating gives CASSLLSGSRYEQYF. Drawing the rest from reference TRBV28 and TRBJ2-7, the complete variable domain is DVKVTQSSRYLVKRTGEKVFLECVQDMDHENMFWYRQDPGLGLRLIYFSYDVKMKEKGDIPEGYSVSREKKERFSLILESASTNQTSMYLCASSLLSGSRYEQYFGPGTRLTVT.

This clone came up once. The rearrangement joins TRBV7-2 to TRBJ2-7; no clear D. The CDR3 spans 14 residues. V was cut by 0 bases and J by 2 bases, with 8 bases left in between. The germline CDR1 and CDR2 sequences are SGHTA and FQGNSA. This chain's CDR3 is CASSLAYIPYEQYF. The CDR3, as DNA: TGTGCCAGCAGCTTAGCGTACATACCCTACGAGCAGTACTTC.

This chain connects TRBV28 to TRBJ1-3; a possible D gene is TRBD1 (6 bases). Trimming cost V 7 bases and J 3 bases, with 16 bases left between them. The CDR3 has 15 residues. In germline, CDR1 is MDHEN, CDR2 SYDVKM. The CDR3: CASTSGESFGNTIYF. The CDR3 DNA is TGTGCCAGCACCTCAGGGGAGAGTTTTGGAAACACCATATATTTT.

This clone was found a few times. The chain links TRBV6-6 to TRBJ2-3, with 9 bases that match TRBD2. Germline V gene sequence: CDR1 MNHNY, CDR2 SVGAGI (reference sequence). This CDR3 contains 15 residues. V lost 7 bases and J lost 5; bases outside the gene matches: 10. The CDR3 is CASTPIAGVVDTQYF. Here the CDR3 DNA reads TGTGCCAGCACTCCAATAGCGGGAGTCGTAGATACGCAGTATTTT.

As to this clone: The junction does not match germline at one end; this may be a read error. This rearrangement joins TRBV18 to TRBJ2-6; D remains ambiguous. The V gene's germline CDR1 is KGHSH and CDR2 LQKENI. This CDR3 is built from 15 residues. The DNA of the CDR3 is TGTGCCAGCTCAGCACCCTACTCTGGGGCCAACGTCCTGACTTTC. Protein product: CASSAPYSGANVLTF. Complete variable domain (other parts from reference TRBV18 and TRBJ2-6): NAGVMQNPRHLVRRRGQEARLRCSPMKGHSHVYWYRQLPEEGLKFMVYLQKENIIDESGMPKERFSAEFPKEGPSILRIQQVVRGDSAAYFCASSAPYSGANVLTFGAGSRLTVL.

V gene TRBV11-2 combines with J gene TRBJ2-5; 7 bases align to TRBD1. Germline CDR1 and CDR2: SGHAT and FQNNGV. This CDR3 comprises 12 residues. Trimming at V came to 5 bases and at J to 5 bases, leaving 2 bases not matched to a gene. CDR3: CASSRGRETQYF. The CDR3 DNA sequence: TGTGCCAGCAGCAGGGGGCGGGAGACCCAGTACTTC. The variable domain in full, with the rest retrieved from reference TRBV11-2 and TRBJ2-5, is EAGVAQSPRYKIIEKRQSVAFWCNPISGHATLYWYQQILGQGPKLLIQFQNNGVVDDSQLPKDRFSAERLKGVDSTLKIQPAKLEDSAVYLCASSRGRETQYFGPGTRLLVL.

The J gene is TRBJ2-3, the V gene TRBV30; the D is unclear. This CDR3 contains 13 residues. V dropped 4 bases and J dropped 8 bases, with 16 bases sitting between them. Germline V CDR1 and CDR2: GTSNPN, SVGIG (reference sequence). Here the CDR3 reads CAWNWPVTGTQYF. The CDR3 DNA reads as TGTGCCTGGAATTGGCCCGTAACGGGTACGCAGTATTTT.

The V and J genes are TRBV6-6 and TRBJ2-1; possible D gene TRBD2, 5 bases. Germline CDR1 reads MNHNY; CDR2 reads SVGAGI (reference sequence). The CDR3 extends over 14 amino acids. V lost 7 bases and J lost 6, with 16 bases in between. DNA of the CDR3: TGTGCCAGCACCCCTCGGACTGGAGGCAATGAGCAGTTCTTC. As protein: CASTPRTGGNEQFF.

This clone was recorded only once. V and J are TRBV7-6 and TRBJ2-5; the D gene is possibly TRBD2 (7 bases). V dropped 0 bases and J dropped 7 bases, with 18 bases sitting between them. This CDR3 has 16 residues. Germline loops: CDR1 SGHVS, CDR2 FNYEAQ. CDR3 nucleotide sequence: TGTGCCAGCAGCTTAGCTTGGGGGGGCGACGGTAGGACCCAGTACTTC. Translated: CASSLAWGGDGRTQYF.

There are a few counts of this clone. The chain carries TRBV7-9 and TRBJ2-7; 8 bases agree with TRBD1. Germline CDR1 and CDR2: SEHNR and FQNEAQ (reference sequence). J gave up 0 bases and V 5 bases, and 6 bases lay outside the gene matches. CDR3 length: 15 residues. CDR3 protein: CASSHRDRPSYEQYF. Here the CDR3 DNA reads TGTGCCAGCAGCCACCGGGACAGGCCCTCCTACGAGCAGTACTTC.

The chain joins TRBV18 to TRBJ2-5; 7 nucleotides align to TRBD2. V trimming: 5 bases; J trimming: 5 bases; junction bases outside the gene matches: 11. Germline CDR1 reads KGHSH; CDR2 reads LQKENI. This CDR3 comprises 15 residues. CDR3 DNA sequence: TGTGCCAGCTCAAAAGAACGGGGAGGGTTGGAGACCCAGTACTTC. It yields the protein CASSKERGGLETQYF. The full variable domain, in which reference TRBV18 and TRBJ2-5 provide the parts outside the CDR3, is NAGVMQNPRHLVRRRGQEARLRCSPMKGHSHVYWYRQLPEEGLKFMVYLQKENIIDESGMPKERFSAEFPKEGPSILRIQQVVRGDSAAYFCASSKERGGLETQYFGPGTRLLVL.

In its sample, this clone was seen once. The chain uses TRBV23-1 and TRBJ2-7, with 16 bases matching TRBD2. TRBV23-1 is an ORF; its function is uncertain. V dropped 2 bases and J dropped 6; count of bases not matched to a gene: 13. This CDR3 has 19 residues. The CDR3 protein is CASSQPRTGTSGRAGEQYF. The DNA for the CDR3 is TGCGCCAGCAGTCAACCACGAACCGGGACTAGCGGGAGGGCCGGCGAGCAGTACTTC.

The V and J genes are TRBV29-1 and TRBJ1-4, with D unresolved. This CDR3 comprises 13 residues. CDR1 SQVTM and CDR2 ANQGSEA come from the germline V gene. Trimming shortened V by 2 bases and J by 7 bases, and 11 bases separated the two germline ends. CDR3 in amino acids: CSVESTLGEKLFF. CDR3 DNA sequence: TGCAGCGTTGAAAGTACTCTAGGTGAAAAACTGTTTTTT.

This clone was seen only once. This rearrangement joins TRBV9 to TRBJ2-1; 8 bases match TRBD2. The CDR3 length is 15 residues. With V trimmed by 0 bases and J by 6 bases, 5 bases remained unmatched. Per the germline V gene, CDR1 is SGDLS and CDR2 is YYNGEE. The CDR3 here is CASSVDRGGANEQFF. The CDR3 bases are TGTGCCAGCAGCGTAGACCGGGGGGGGGCCAATGAGCAGTTCTTC. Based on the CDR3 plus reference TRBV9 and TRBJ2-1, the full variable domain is DSGVTQTPKHLITATGQRVTLRCSPRSGDLSVYWYQQSLDQGLQFLIQYYNGEERAKGNILERFSAQQFPDLHSELNLSSLELGDSALYFCASSVDRGGANEQFFGPGTRLTVL.

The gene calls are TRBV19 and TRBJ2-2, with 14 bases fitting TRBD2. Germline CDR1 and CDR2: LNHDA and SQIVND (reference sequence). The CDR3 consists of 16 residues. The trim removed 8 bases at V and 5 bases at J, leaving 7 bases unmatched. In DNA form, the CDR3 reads TGTGCCAGTCGACTAGCGGGAGGGCCGGGGACCGGGGAGCTGTTTTTT. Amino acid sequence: CASRLAGGPGTGELFF. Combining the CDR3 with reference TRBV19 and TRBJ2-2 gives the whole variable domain DGGITQSPKYLFRKEGQNVTLSCEQNLNHDAMYWYRQDPGQGLRLIYYSQIVNDFQKGDIAEGYSVSREKKESFPLTVTSAQKNPTAFYLCASRLAGGPGTGELFFGEGSRLTVL.

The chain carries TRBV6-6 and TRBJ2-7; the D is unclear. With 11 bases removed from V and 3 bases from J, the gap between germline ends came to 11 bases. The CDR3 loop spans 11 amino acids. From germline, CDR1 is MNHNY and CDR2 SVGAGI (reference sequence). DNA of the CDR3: TGTGCCGGGCAGCAGAGCTACGAGCAGTACTTC. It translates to CAGQQSYEQYF.

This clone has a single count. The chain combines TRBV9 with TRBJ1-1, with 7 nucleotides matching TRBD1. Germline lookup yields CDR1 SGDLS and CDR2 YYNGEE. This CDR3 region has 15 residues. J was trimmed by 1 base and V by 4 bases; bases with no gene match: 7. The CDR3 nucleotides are TGTGCCAGCAGCCCTCCCGGGACAGCGAACACTGAAGCTTTCTTT. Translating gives CASSPPGTANTEAFF.

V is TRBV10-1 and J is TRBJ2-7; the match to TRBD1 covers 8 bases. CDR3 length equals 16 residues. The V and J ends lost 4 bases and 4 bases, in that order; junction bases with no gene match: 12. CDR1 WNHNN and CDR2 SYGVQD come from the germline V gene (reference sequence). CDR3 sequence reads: CASSVKSGQGGYEQYF. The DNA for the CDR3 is TGCGCCAGCAGTGTAAAATCAGGACAGGGTGGGTACGAGCAGTACTTC.

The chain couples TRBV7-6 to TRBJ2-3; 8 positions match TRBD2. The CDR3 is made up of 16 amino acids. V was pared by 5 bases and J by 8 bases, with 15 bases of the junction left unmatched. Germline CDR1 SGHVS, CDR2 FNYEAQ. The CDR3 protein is CASSDSGDTPRGTQYF. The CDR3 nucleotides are TGTGCCAGCAGCGATAGCGGGGACACCCCGCGGGGTACGCAGTATTTT.